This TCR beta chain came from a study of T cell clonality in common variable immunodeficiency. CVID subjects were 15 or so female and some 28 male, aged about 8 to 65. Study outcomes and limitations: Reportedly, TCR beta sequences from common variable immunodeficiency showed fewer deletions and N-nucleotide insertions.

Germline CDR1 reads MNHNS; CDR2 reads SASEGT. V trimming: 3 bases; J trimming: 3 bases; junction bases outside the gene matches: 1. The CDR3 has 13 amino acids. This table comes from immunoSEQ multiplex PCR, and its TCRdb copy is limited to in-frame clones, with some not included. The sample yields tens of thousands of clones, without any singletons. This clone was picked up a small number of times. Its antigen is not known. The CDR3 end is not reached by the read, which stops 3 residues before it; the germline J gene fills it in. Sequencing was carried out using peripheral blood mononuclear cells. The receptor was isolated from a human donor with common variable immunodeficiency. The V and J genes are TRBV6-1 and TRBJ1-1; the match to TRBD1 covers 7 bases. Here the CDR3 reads CASSDRGDTEAFF. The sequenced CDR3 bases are TGTGCCAGCAGTGACAGGGGGGACACTGAA.